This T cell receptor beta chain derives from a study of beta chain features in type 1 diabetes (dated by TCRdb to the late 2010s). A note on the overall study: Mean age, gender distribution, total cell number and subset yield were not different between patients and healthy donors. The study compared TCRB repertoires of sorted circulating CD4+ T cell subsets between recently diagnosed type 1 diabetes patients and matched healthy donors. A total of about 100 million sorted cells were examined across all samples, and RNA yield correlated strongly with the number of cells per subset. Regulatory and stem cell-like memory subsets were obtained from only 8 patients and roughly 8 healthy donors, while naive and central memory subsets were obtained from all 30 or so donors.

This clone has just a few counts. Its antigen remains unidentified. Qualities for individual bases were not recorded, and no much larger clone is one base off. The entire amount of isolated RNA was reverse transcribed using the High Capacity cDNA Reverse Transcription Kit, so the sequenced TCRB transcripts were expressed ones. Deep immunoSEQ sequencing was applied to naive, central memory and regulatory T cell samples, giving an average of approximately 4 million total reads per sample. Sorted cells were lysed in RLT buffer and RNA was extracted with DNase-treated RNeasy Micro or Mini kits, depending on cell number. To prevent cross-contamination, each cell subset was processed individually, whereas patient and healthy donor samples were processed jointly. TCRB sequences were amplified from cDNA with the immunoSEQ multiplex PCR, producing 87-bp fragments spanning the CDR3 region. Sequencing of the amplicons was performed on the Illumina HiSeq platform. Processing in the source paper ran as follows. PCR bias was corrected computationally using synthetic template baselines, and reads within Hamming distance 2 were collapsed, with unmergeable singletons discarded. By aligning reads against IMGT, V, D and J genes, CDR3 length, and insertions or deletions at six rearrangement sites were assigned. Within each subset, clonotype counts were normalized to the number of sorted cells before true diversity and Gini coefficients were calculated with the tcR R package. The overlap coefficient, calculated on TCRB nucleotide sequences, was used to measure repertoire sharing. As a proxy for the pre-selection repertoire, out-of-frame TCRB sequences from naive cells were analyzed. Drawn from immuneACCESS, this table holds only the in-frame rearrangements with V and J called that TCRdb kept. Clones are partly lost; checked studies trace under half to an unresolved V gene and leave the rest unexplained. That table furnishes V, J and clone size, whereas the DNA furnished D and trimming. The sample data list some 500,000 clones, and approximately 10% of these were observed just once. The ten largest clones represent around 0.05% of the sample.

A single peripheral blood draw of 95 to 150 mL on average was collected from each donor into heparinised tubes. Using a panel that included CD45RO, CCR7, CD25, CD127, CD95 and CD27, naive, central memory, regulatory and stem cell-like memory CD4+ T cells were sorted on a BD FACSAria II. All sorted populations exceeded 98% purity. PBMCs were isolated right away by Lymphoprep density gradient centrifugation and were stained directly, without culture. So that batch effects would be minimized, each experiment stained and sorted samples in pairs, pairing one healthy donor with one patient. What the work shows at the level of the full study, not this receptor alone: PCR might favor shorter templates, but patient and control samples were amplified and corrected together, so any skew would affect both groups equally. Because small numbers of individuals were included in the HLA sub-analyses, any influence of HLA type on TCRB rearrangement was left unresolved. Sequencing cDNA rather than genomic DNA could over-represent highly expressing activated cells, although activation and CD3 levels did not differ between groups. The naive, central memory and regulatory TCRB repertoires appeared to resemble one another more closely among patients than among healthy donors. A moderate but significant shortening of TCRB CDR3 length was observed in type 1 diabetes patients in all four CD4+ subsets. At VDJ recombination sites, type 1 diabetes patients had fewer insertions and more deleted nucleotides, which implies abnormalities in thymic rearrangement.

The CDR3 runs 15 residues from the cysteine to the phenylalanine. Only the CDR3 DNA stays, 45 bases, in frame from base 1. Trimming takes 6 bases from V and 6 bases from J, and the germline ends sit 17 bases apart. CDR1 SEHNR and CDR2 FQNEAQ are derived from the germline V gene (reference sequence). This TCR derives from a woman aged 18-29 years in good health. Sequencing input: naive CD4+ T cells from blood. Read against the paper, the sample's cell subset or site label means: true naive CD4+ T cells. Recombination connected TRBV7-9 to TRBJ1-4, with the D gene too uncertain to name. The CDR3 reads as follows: CASSRRGEADEKLFF. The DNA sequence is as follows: TGTGCCAGCAGTCGACGCGGGGAGGCGGATGAAAAACTGTTTTTT.